A selection of T cell receptor beta chains follows, all from one sample in a study of beta chain features in type 1 diabetes. Sequenced by immunoSEQ multiplex PCR; TCRdb stores in-frame clones only, minus some. In the table there are under 450,000 clones, about 15% of which are singletons. Material: naive CD4+ T cells from blood. The receptors originated from a man aged 25 to 40 in good health. The conserved cysteine and the conserved F or W are not part of the CDR3 here. The order of the fields is V gene, J gene, CDR3 protein.

TRBV9	TRBJ2-5	ASSAGGPQQETQY
TRBV29-1	TRBJ1-1	SGSQGLNTEAF
TRBV11-3	TRBJ2-1	ASSARLAGSNEQF
TRBV11-3	TRBJ2-3	ASSPKRGQSNTDTQY
TRBV4-1	TRBJ2-7	ASSQAGGAYEQY
TRBV12-5	TRBJ2-3	ASGLVLPADTQY
TRBV29-1	TRBJ1-2	SVDNAPQALGYT
TRBV28	TRBJ2-4	ASSLGRDIQY
TRBV20-1	TRBJ2-1	SARGHNEQF
TRBV7-2	TRBJ1-1	ASSLGTNTEAF
TRBV7-6	TRBJ2-7	ASSRTGLEQY
TRBV9	TRBJ1-2	ASSGGSQSGYT
TRBV7-9	TRBJ2-5	ASSPVSNSETQY
TRBV7-9	TRBJ2-5	ASSLAGGNQETQY
TRBV19	TRBJ2-7	ASSIRDRAEQY
TRBV12-5	TRBJ2-1	ASGLARLAMGSYNEQF
TRBV9	TRBJ2-1	ASSVDGLAREQF
TRBV7-9	TRBJ2-1	ASSLAVETNEQF
TRBV14	TRBJ1-1	ASSLGMNTEAF
TRBV18	TRBJ2-1	ASSPLTLAGVQF
TRBV30	TRBJ1-2	AWSIHRDNYGYT
TRBV30	TRBJ2-2	AWSRDTGELF
TRBV11-3	TRBJ2-5	ASSPTGEQETQY
TRBV15	TRBJ1-5	ATSRDFIDQPQH
TRBV9	TRBJ2-5	ASSLALRGDQETQY
TRBV5-1	TRBJ2-5	ASSPASGGVETQY
TRBV4-1	TRBJ1-1	ASSQAFRTEAF
TRBV25-1	TRBJ2-5	ASRPWGGDQETQY
TRBV29-1	TRBJ1-2	SVEDTPTGNYGYT
TRBV9	TRBJ1-1	ASSVTVVNTEAF
TRBV6-5	TRBJ2-1	ASSRGYNEQF
TRBV7-2	TRBJ1-2	ASSAGGLGHNYGYT
TRBV11-1	TRBJ2-6	ASDKSGANVLT
TRBV9	TRBJ2-2	ASSDRDSGELF
TRBV5-1	TRBJ2-1	ASSGQGASYNEQF
TRBV25-1	TRBJ1-2	ASSPTRANYGYT
TRBV7-9	TRBJ1-1	ASSLALGANTEAF
TRBV7-9	TRBJ2-5	ASSEGQGTQY
TRBV20-1	TRBJ1-1	SAANSFEAF
TRBV27	TRBJ2-3	ASTFDWRATDTQY
TRBV4-1	TRBJ1-6	ASSHLEGVGSPLH
TRBV7-9	TRBJ1-1	ASSPGPENTEAF
TRBV27	TRBJ1-2	ASSTGVNYGYT
TRBV7-9	TRBJ1-2	ASSLSAGHYGYT
TRBV7-2	TRBJ2-1	ASSWITPGQGAPNEQF
TRBV9	TRBJ2-5	ASSSTVDGKTQY
TRBV15	TRBJ2-3	ATSSGLAGARTDTQY
TRBV7-2	TRBJ1-3	ASSFQSSGNTIY
TRBV5-6	TRBJ1-2	ASGPDRAANYGYT
TRBV11-3	TRBJ2-1	ASSLLAGSYNEQF